This T cell receptor (beta chain) was documented in a study of blood T cell repertoires in COVID-19. Study at large: Acute-phase and convalescent COVID-19 samples originated in the United States, Italy and Spain.

Using immunoSEQ multiplex PCR, the repertoire was profiled, and TCRdb retains in-frame clones only, with some absent. There are under 55,000 clones in the sample; 70% to 90% occur only once, and 14% lies in the top ten. The CDR3 consists of 14 residues. Trimming shortened V by 3 bases and J by 2 bases, and 10 bases separated the two germline ends. Germline V lookup: CDR1 MGHDK, CDR2 SYGVNS. The sequence came from a human donor in a cohort sampled during active COVID-19. The chain joins TRBV25-1 to TRBJ2-5, with D maybe TRBD2 (6 bases). The material sequenced was peripheral blood. CDR3 in DNA: TGTGCCAGCAGTGACGGGCGGGGACAAGAGACCCAGTACTTC. As protein: CASSDGRGQETQYF. The variable domain in full, completed from reference TRBV25-1 and TRBJ2-5, reads EADIYQTPRYLVIGTGKKITLECSQTMGHDKMYWYQQDPGMELHLIHYSYGVNSTEKGDLSSESTVSRIRTEHFPLTLESARPSHTSQYLCASSDGRGQETQYFGPGTRLLVL.